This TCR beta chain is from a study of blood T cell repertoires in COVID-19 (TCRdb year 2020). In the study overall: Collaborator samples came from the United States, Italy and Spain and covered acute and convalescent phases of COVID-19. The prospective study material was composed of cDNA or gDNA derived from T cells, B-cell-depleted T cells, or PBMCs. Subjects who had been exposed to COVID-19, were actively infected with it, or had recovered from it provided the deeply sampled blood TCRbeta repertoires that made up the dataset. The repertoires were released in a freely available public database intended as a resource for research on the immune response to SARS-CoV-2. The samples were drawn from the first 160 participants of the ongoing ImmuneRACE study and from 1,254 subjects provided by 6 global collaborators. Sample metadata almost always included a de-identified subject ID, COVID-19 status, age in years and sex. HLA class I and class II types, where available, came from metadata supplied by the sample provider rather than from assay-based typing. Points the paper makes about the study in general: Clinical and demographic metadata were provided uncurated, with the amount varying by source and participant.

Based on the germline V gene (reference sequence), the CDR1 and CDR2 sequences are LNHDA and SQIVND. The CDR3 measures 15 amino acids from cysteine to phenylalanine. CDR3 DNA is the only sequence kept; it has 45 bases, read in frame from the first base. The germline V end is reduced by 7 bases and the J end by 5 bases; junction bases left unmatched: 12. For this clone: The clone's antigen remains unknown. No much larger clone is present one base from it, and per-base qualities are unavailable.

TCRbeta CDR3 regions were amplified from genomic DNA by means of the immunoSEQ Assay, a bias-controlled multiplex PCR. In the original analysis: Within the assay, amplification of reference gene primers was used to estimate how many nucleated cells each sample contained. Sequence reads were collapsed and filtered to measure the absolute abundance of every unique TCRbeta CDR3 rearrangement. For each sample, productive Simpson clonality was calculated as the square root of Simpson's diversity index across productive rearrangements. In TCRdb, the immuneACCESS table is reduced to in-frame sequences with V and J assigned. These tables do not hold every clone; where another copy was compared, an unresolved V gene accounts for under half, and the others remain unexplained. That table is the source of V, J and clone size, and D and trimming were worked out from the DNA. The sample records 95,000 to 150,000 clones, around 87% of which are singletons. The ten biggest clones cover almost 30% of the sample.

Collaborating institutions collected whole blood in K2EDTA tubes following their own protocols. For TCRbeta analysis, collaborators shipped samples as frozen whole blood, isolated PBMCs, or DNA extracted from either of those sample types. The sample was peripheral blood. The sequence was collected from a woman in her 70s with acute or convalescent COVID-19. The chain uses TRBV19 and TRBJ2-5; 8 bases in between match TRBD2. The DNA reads TGTGCCAGTACGAGGAATAGCGGGGTGGGGGAGACCCAGTACTTC. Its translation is CASTRNSGVGETQYF.